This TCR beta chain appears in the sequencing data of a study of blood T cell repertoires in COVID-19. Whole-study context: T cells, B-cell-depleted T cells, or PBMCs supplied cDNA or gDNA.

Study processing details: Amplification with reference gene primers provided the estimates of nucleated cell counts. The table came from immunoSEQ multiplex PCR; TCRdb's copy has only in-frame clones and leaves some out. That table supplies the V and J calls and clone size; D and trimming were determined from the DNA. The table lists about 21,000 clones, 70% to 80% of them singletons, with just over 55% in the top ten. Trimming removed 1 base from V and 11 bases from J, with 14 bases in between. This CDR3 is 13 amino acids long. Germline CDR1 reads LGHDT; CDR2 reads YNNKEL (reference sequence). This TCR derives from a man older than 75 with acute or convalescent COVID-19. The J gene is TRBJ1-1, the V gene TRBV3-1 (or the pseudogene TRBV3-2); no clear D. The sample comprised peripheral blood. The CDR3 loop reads CASSQATGIVAFF. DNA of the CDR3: TGTGCCAGCAGCCAAGCCACGGGGATAGTGGCTTTCTTT.